The TCR beta chain under discussion was sequenced for a study of beta chain features in type 1 diabetes. Study results and limitations: A moderate, significant TCRB CDR3 shortening appeared in type 1 diabetes across four CD4+ subsets.

CD45RO/CCR7/CD25/CD127/CD95/CD27 separated CD4+ naive, central memory, regulatory and stem cell-like memory cells by sorting. J lost 5 bases, V lost 6 bases, and 9 bases had no gene match. Germline V gives CDR1 MDHEN, CDR2 SYDVKM. CDR3 length: 15 amino acids. Worth noting for this clone: Its antigen is currently unknown.

Expressed TCRB transcripts were sequenced because the isolated RNA had all been reverse transcribed beforehand. TCRdb's table, derived via immunoSEQ multiplex PCR, lists solely in-frame clones and lacks some. There are 620,000 or so clones in the sample; 15% to 18% occur only once, and around 0.095% lies in the top ten. The sequenced material came from naive CD4+ T cells from blood. The rearrangement uses TRBV28 and TRBJ2-2; 7 bases match TRBD1. This sequence originates from a man between 18 and 35 years old in good health. The CDR3 DNA reads as TGTGCCAGCAGACGGACCGACAGGGCGACCGGGGAGCTGTTTTTT. The encoded protein is CASRRTDRATGELFF.